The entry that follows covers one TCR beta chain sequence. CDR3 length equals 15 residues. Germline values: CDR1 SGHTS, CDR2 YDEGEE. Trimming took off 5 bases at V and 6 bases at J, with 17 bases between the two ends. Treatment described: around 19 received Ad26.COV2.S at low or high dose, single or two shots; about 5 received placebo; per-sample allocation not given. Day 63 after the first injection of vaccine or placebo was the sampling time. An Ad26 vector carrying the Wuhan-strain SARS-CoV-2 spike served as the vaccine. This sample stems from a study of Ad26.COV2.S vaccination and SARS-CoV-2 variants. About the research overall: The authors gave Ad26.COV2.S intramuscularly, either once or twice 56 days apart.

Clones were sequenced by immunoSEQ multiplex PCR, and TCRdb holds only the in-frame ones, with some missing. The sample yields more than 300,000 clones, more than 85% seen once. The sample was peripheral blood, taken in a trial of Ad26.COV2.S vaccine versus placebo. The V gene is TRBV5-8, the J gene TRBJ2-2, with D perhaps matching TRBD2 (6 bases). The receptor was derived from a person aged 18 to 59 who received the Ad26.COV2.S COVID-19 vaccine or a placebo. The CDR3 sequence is CASRSSGSTPGELFF. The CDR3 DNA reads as TGTGCCAGCAGGAGTAGCGGCTCAACTCCCGGGGAGCTGTTTTTT. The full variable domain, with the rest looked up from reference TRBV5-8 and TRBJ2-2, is EAGVTQSPTHLIKTRGQQATLRCSPISGHTSVYWYQQALGLGLQFLLWYDEGEERNRGNFPPRFSGRQFPNYSSELNVNALELEDSALYLCASRSSGSTPGELFFGEGSRLTVL.